A single T cell receptor (beta chain) is shown here with its context. Sequenced by immunoSEQ multiplex PCR; TCRdb stores in-frame clones only, minus some. The sample yields roughly 120,000 clones, about 95% seen once. These data are taken from a study of control samples from healthy donors and cancer patients. The CDR3 length is 12 residues. Looked up from germline, CDR1 is MNHEY and CDR2 is SVGAGI. V gave up 7 bases and J gave up 9 bases; unmatched junction bases: 4. The chain has TRBV6-5 and TRBJ2-4; 9 nucleotides agree with TRBD1. The source of this sequence is a man younger than 45 in good health. The sample taken for sequencing was blood. The CDR3 coding sequence is TGTGCCAGCACCCAGACAGGGGGCATTCAGTACTTC. Translating gives CASTQTGGIQYF.